The 6 T cell receptor beta chains reported below all come from one sample, sequenced in a study of cytomegalovirus exposure and HLA in healthy donors. The study ran its PCR with 60 Vbeta and 13 Jbeta primers. The method was immunoSEQ multiplex PCR; TCRdb's version includes in-frame clones alone and lacks a portion of them. The sample consists of tens of thousands of clones, around 64% of them appearing once. Material: PBMCs. These TCRs come from a young man in good health and CMV-seronegative.

The rearrangement uses TRBV11-2 and TRBJ1-2; D is uncertain. The CDR3 has 12 amino acids. Germline values: CDR1 SGHAT, CDR2 FQNNGV. The ends were cut back, 1 base at V and 6 bases at J, with 6 bases in the middle. For the CDR3, the DNA is TGTGCCAGCAGCTTAGGGCAGAATGGCTACACCTTC. Encoded protein: CASSLGQNGYTF.

The chain's CDR3 is CASSLGLGGPARVGTEAFF. DNA of the CDR3: TGCGCCAGCAGCTTGGGACTCGGGGGGCCGGCGCGGGTCGGCACTGAAGCTTTCTTT. The chain employs TRBV5-1 and TRBJ1-1; possibly TRBD1 for D (6 bases). This CDR3 spans 19 amino acids. Germline V gene sequence: CDR1 SGHRS, CDR2 YFSETQ. With 0 bases removed from V and 4 bases from J, the gap between germline ends came to 25 bases.

In this sample, this clone turned up a few times. This rearrangement joins TRBV19 to TRBJ1-6; no firm D call. Germline V CDR1 and CDR2: LNHDA, SQIVND (reference sequence). The V end lost 5 bases, the J end lost 6 bases, and 14 bases lay between the germline ends. This CDR3 has 15 amino acids. CDR3 bases: TGTGCCAGTAGTCCGGTCCCGGGAGCTAATTCACCCCTCCACTTT. This encodes CASSPVPGANSPLHF.

This clone was counted between two and nine times. The chain carries TRBV28 and TRBJ1-1; tentative D call: TRBD1 (6 bases). The germline V and J ends were trimmed by 7 bases and 1 base, with 10 bases remaining between them. CDR3 length: 13 residues. Germline-derived CDR1 and CDR2 are MDHEN and SYDVKM. Here the CDR3 reads CASNGGANTEAFF. In DNA, the CDR3 is TGTGCCAGCAATGGGGGCGCGAACACTGAAGCTTTCTTT.

This rearrangement joins TRBV5-6 to TRBJ2-7; TRBD1 matches 10 bases. The germline CDR1 and CDR2 sequences are SGHDT and YYEEEE. V was clipped by 4 bases and J by 9 bases; unmatched bases: 10. The length of the CDR3 is 14 residues. In DNA, the CDR3 is TGTGCCAGCAGCCCCCGGGACAGGGGCCGAGGGCAGTACTTC. It yields the protein CASSPRDRGRGQYF.

This clone has more than one count but fewer than ten. This sample includes further DNA sequences coding for the same CDR3. V gene TRBV30 combines with J gene TRBJ1-5; D call uncertain. The germline V and J ends were trimmed by 1 base and 2 bases, with 9 bases remaining between them. This CDR3 spans 14 amino acids. CDR1 is GTSNPN, CDR2 SVGIG, per germline (reference sequence). The CDR3 region is CAWSGGVGNQPQHF. The CDR3 region has the DNA TGTGCCTGGAGTGGCGGAGTCGGCAATCAGCCCCAGCATTTT.